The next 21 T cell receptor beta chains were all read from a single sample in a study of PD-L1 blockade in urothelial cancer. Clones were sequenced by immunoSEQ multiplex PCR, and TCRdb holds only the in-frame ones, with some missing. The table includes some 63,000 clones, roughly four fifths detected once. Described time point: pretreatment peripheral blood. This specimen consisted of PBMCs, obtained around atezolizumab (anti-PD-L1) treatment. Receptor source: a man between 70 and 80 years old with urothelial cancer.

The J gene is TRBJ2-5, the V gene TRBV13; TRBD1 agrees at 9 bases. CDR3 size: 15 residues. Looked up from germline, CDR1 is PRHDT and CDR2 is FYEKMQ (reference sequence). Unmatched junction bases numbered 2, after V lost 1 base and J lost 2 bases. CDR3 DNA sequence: TGTGCCAGCAGCTTAGAGGGACAGGGACAAGAGACCCAGTACTTC. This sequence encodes CASSLEGQGQETQYF. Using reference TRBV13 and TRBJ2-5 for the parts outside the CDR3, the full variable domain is AAGVIQSPRHLIKEKRETATLKCYPIPRHDTVYWYQQGPGQDPQFLISFYEKMQSDKGSIPDRFSAQQFSDYHSELNMSSLELGDSALYFCASSLEGQGQETQYFGPGTRLLVL.

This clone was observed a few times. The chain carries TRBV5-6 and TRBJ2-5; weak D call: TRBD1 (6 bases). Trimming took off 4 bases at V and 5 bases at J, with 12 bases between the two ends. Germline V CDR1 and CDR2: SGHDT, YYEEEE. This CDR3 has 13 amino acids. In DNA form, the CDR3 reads TGTGCCAGCAGCCCTGGGACACAGGAGACCCAGTACTTC. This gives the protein CASSPGTQETQYF.

CDR3 amino acids: CASRGWASTDTQYF. CDR3 DNA: TGTGCCAGTCGCGGGTGGGCTAGCACAGATACGCAGTATTTT. V usage is TRBV7-9 and J usage is TRBJ2-3; a possible D gene is TRBD2 (5 bases). Germline V gene lookup returns CDR1 SEHNR and CDR2 FQNEAQ (reference sequence). This CDR3 has 14 amino acids. V dropped 9 bases and J dropped 0 bases, with 13 bases sitting between them. Based on the CDR3 plus reference TRBV7-9 and TRBJ2-3, the full variable domain is DTGVSQNPRHKITKRGQNVTFRCDPISEHNRLYWYRQTLGQGPEFLTYFQNEAQLEKSRLLSDRFSAERPKGSFSTLEIQRTEQGDSAMYLCASRGWASTDTQYFGPGTRLTVL.

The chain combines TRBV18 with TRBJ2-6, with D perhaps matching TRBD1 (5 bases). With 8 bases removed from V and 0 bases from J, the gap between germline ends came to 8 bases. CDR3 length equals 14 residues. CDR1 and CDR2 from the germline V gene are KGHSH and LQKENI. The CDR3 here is CASATDSGANVLTF. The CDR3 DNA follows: TGTGCCAGCGCGACAGACTCTGGGGCCAACGTCCTGACTTTC. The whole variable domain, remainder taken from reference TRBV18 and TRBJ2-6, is NAGVMQNPRHLVRRRGQEARLRCSPMKGHSHVYWYRQLPEEGLKFMVYLQKENIIDESGMPKERFSAEFPKEGPSILRIQQVVRGDSAAYFCASATDSGANVLTFGAGSRLTVL.

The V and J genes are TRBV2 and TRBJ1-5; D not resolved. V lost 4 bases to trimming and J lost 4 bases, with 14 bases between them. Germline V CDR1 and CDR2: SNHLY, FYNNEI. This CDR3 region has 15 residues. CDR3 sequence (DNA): TGTGCCAGCAGTGTGCTCGGGAGACTAAATCAGCCCCAGCATTTT. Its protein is CASSVLGRLNQPQHF.

The chain's CDR3 is CASSPRQGRTDTQYF. The CDR3 nucleotides are TGTGCCAGCTCACCGAGACAGGGACGCACAGATACGCAGTATTTT. The V and J genes are TRBV18 and TRBJ2-3; 7 nucleotides agree with TRBD1. J lost 1 base, V lost 3 bases, and 4 bases had no gene match. The CDR3 contains 15 residues. Per the germline V gene, CDR1 is KGHSH and CDR2 is LQKENI.

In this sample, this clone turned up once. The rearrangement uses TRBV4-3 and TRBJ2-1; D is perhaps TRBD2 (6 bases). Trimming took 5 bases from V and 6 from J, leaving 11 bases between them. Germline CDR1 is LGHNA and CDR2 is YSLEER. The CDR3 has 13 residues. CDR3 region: CASSALTSNEQFF. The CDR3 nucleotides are TGCGCCAGCAGCGCCTTGACTAGCAATGAGCAGTTCTTC.

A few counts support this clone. The CDR3 DNA sequence: TGTGCCAGCAGCAGGGGACAGACAGATACGCAGTATTTT. Its protein product is CASSRGQTDTQYF. The J gene is TRBJ2-3, the V gene TRBV2, with TRBD1 matching over 7 bases. Germline CDR1 and CDR2: SNHLY and FYNNEI. Trimming cost V 6 bases and J 3 bases; bases outside gene matches: 3. The CDR3 totals 13 residues.

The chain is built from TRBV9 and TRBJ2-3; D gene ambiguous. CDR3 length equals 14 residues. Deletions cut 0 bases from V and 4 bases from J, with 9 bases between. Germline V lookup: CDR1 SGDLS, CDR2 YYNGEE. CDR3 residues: CASSVATRSDTQYF. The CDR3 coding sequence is TGTGCCAGCAGCGTAGCTACTCGCTCAGATACGCAGTATTTT.

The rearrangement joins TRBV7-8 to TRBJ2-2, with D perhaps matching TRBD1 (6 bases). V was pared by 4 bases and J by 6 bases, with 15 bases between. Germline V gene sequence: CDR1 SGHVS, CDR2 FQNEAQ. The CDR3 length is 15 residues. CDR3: CASSSQGLGSGELFF. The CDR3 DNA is TGTGCCAGCAGCTCCCAGGGGCTCGGGTCCGGGGAGCTGTTTTTT.

CDR3 DNA sequence: TGTGCCAGCAGCTTCGGTCGCGAGGGAGGGCCGGAGACCCAGTACTTC. Translated, it gives CASSFGREGGPETQYF. The V call is TRBV7-2, the J call TRBJ2-5; 7 bases are a match to TRBD2. The CDR3 runs 16 residues. V lost 3 bases, J lost 5 bases, and 12 bases stayed unmatched. CDR1 SGHTA and CDR2 FQGNSA come from the germline V gene.

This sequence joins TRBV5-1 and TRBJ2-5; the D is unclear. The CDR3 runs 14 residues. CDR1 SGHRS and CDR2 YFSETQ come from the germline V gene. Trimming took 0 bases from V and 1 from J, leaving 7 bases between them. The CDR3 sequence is CASSLGAGQETQYF. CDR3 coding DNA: TGCGCCAGCAGCTTGGGGGCAGGCCAAGAGACCCAGTACTTC.

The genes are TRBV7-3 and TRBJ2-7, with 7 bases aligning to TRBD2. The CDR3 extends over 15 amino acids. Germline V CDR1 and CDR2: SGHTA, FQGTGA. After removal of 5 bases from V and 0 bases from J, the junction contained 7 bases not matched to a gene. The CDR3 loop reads CASSPGLGPSYEQYF. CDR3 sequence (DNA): TGTGCCAGCAGCCCCGGACTAGGACCCTCCTACGAGCAGTACTTC.

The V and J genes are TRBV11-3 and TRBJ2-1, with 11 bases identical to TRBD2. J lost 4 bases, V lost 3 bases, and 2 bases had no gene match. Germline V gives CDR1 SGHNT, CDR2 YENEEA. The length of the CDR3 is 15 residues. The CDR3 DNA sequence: TGTGCCAGCAGCTTCTCTAGCGGGGGGTACAATGAGCAGTTCTTC. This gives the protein CASSFSSGGYNEQFF.

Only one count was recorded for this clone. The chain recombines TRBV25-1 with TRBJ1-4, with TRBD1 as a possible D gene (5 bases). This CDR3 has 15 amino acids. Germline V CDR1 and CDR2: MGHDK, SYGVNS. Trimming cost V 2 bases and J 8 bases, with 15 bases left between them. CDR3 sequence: CASSEGGAGDEKLFF. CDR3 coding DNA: TGTGCCAGCAGTGAAGGCGGGGCTGGGGACGAAAAACTGTTTTTT.

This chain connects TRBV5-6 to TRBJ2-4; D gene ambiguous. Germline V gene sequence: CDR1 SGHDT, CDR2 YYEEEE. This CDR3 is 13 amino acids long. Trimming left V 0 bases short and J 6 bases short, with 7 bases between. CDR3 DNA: TGTGCCAGCAGCTTGGCCGCAGGAAACATTCAGTACTTC. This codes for CASSLAAGNIQYF.

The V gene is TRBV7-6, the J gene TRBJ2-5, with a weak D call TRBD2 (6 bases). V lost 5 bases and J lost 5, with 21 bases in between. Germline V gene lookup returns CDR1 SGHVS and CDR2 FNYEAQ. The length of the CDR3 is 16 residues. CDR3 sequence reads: CASSLGSGSGRETQYF. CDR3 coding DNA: TGTGCCAGCAGCCTCGGATCAGGGTCAGGGAGGGAGACCCAGTACTTC.

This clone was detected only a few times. In DNA form, the CDR3 reads TGCAGCGCCCCTTCCGCGGTCACAGATACGCAGTATTTT. Protein product: CSAPSAVTDTQYF. The chain has TRBV29-1 and TRBJ2-3; no definite D call. Germline V gene lookup returns CDR1 SQVTM and CDR2 ANQGSEA. This CDR3 spans 13 amino acids. Between the trimmed V and J ends, which lost 7 bases and 2 bases, there was a span of 13 bases.

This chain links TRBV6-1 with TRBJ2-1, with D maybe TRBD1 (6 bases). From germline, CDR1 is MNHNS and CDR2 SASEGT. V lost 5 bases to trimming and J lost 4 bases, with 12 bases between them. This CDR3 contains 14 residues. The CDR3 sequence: CASSPQDSYNEQFF. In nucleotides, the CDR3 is TGTGCCAGCAGTCCGCAGGACAGTTACAATGAGCAGTTCTTC.

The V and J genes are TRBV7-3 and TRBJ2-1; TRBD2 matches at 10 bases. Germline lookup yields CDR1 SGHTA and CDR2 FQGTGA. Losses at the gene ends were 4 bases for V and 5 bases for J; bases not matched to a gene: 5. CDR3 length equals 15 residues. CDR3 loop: CASSSSGSFNNEQFF. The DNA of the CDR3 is TGTGCCAGCAGCTCTAGCGGGAGCTTCAACAATGAGCAGTTCTTC.

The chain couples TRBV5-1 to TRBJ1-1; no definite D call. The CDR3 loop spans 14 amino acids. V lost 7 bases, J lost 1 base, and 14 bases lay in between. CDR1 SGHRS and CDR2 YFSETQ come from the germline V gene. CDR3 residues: CASGRGQQNTEAFF. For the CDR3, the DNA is TGCGCCAGCGGCCGCGGGCAGCAGAACACTGAAGCTTTCTTT.